This TCR beta chain was captured by sequencing in a study of shared clonotypes between healthy human individuals. As for this clone: Its specificity is not known.

A roughly 200 ng quantity of DNA, 30,000 to 35,000 T cell genomes, went into the sorted-subset replicate PCRs. Here immunoSEQ multiplex PCR was the method, and the copy in TCRdb shows in-frame clones only, minus some. In the table there are about 2.3 million clones, 80% to 95% of which are singletons. A CD45RA+ naive subset and a CD45RA-negative memory subset were split from CD4+ cells. Notes on the study in general: The sharing of roughly 5% of naive CD4 clonotypes was seen across a handful of donors.

The J segment lost 10 bases and the V segment lost 0 bases, leaving 10 bases of the junction unmatched. The CDR3 is made up of 16 amino acids. Germline values: CDR1 SGHDN, CDR2 FVKESK. This chain connects TRBV14 to TRBJ1-1, with 11 bases lining up with TRBD1. This sequence was found in a man aged 18 to 29 in good health. Some clones in this sample may be carry-over from other donors' samples. The sequenced material came from naive CD4+ T cells from PBMCs. Subset of the sample: CD45RA+ positively selected. This CDR3 reads CASSQDPGQGARGAFF. CDR3 DNA sequence: TGTGCCAGCAGCCAAGACCCCGGACAGGGGGCTAGAGGAGCTTTCTTT.